Shown below are 18 T cell receptor beta chains from a single sample sequenced in a study of blood T cells in healthy people across ages. Through a sample-barcoded 5' primer and a J-beta primer mix, a second PCR was run for roughly 7 to 12 cycles. TCRdb re-derived calls from the 5' RACE reads in MiXCR, one entry per CDR3 protein. The table includes 630,000 or so distinct CDR3 sequences, around 31% detected once. Sequencing used blood. Source of these receptors: an elderly woman in good health.

This clonotype was recorded at least ten times. This chain joins TRBV20-1 and TRBJ1-4; no reliable D call. The CDR3 length is 15 residues. CDR1 and CDR2 from the germline V gene are DFQATT and SNEGSKA (reference sequence). Trimming removed 1 base at V and 3 bases at J, with 12 bases between. CDR3 DNA: TGCAGTGCTAGAGCTTCAGAGGTCTCTAATGAAAAACTGTTTTTT. Protein product: CSARASEVSNEKLFF.

This clonotype was counted only a few times. The chain couples TRBV7-8 to TRBJ1-1; 7 bases are shared with TRBD1. The J segment lost 0 bases and the V segment lost 3 bases, leaving 10 bases of the junction unmatched. Germline values: CDR1 SGHVS, CDR2 FQNEAQ. The CDR3 sequence is 17 residues long. CDR3 protein: CASSLTAVTGLNTEAFF. CDR3 bases: TGTGCCAGCAGCTTGACCGCTGTGACAGGGTTGAACACTGAAGCTTTCTTT.

The chain joins TRBV12-3 or TRBV12-4 to TRBJ2-5; 8 positions agree with TRBD1. The J segment lost 0 bases and the V segment lost 3 bases, leaving 6 bases of the junction unmatched. There are 16 residues in the CDR3. The CDR3 loop is CASSFDQGAHQETQYF. The CDR3 DNA is TGTGCCAGCAGTTTTGATCAGGGGGCGCACCAAGAGACCCAGTACTTC.

This clonotype was detected ten times or more. This rearrangement joins TRBV5-1 to TRBJ1-2; no definite D call. V was pared by 0 bases and J by 2 bases, with 5 bases between. This CDR3 is built from 13 residues. Looked up from germline, CDR1 is SGHRS and CDR2 is YFSETQ. CDR3 region: CASSLDENYGYTF. The DNA for the CDR3 is TGCGCCAGCAGCTTGGACGAAAACTATGGCTACACCTTC.

In this sample, this clonotype turned up many times. The CDR3, as DNA: TGTGCCAGCTCCGAAATAGCAACCTACGAGCAGTACTTC. This codes for CASSEIATYEQYF. The V call is TRBV18, the J call TRBJ2-7; D remains unclear. The V gene lost 6 bases and the J gene lost 2 bases, with 11 bases spanning the gap. The germline V gene has CDR1 KGHSH and CDR2 LQKENI. The length of the CDR3 is 13 residues. The full variable domain, rest sourced from reference TRBV18 and TRBJ2-7, is NAGVMQNPRHLVRRRGQEARLRCSPMKGHSHVYWYRQLPEEGLKFMVYLQKENIIDESGMPKERFSAEFPKEGPSILRIQQVVRGDSAAYFCASSEIATYEQYFGPGTRLTVT.

This clonotype appeared a few times. The chain employs TRBV4-2 and TRBJ2-4; D may be TRBD2 (5 bases). CDR1 and CDR2 (germline): LGHNA, YNFKEQ. The CDR3 is 14 residues long. V was shortened by 4 bases and J by 13 bases, with 20 bases between the two germline ends. The CDR3 spells CASSRLALYNEQYF. CDR3 DNA sequence: TGTGCCAGCAGCCGGCTAGCTTTATACAATGAGCAGTACTTC.

This clonotype was seen at least ten times. The chain combines TRBV6-1 with TRBJ2-3, with 12 bases identical to TRBD2. V dropped 8 bases and J dropped 1; count of bases not matched to a gene: 4. The CDR3 loop spans 15 amino acids. Per germline, CDR1 MNHNS and CDR2 SASEGT. Written as DNA, the CDR3 is TGTGCCAGCCCCCGACTAGCGGGGGGCACAGATACGCAGTATTTT. It codes for CASPRLAGGTDTQYF.

This clonotype showed up many times. The chain is built from TRBV4-3 and TRBJ2-5; no clear D. Trimming shortened V by 5 bases and J by 4 bases, and 17 bases separated the two germline ends. Germline assignment: CDR1 LGHNA and CDR2 YSLEER. CDR3 size: 15 residues. The DNA of the CDR3 is TGCGCCAGCAGCTCCCGCCCAGGAGTAGGAGAGACCCAGTACTTC. Its protein product is CASSSRPGVGETQYF.

Concerning this clonotype itself: One end of the junction does not line up with germline, which may come from a read error. The rearrangement joins TRBV5-1 to TRBJ2-6, with D possibly being TRBD1 (5 bases). This CDR3 contains 16 residues. The V gene's germline CDR1 is SGHRS and CDR2 YFSETQ. CDR3 bases: TGCGCCAGCAGCTTGGGAGGCAGCTCTGGGGCCGACGTCCTGACTTTC. It specifies CASSLGGSSGADVLTF.

In this sample, this clonotype turned up once. V gene TRBV5-1 combines with J gene TRBJ2-2; possibly TRBD1 for D (5 bases). V was clipped by 5 bases and J by 6 bases, with 17 bases between them. From germline, CDR1 is SGHRS and CDR2 YFSETQ. CDR3 length: 15 residues. CDR3 nucleotide sequence: TGCGCCAGCAGTCCCGAAGCAGGGCTCCCCGGGGAGCTGTTTTTT. This translates into CASSPEAGLPGELFF.

This clonotype was detected only a few times. Being one base from a much bigger clone, this may be a read error. This chain uses TRBV29-1 with TRBJ2-5; 9 bases align to TRBD1. V trimming: 6 bases; J trimming: 11 bases; junction bases outside the gene matches: 19. CDR3 length: 15 residues. In germline, CDR1 is SQVTM, CDR2 ANQGSEA. As DNA, the CDR3 is TGCAGCGTCTCATATCCGGGACAGGGAAGACGAGAGCAGTACTTC. This encodes CSVSYPGQGRREQYF.

The genes are TRBV12-3 or TRBV12-4 and TRBJ1-1; D is possibly TRBD1 (5 bases). The CDR3 totals 16 residues. V shed 1 base and J shed 0 bases, with 12 bases lying between them. DNA of the CDR3: TGTGCCAGCAGTTTAGGGGGAGGGGAGATGAACACTGAAGCTTTCTTT. This codes for CASSLGGGEMNTEAFF.

This clonotype was observed a handful of times. The chain joins TRBV4-2 to TRBJ1-1; D unclear. Germline CDR1 and CDR2: LGHNA and YNFKEQ. V was clipped by 0 bases and J by 4 bases, with 6 bases between them. This CDR3 is 13 amino acids long. The CDR3 spells CASSQDGSTEAFF. CDR3 sequence (DNA): TGTGCCAGCAGCCAAGATGGTTCCACTGAAGCTTTCTTT.

Concerning this clonotype itself: A read error may explain this, as a much larger clone is one base away. The chain is built from TRBV6-2 or TRBV6-3 and TRBJ2-7; 10 bases agree with TRBD2. The J call is in doubt because the DNA end fits TRBJ2-5 better. The CDR3 totals 17 residues. Per germline, CDR1 MNHEY and CDR2 SVGEGT. The CDR3 sequence is CASSPLRAGGLWGTQYF. CDR3 nucleotides: TGTGCCAGCAGTCCCCTCCGAGCGGGGGGGCTCTGGGGGACCCAGTACTTC.

This clonotype was counted many times. This could be a read error, since a much larger clone is one nucleotide away. This rearrangement joins TRBV14 to TRBJ2-1; D gene uncertain. The DNA end lines up better with TRBJ2-7; the J call may be wrong. Germline V gene data show CDR1 as SGHDN and CDR2 as FVKESK. The CDR3 covers 15 residues. The chain's CDR3 is CASSPSNGPYNEQYF. In DNA, the CDR3 is TGTGCCAGCAGCCCCTCGAACGGTCCCTACAATGAGCAGTACTTC.

This clonotype appeared a few times. This chain links TRBV6-2 or TRBV6-3 with TRBJ1-2, with D possibly TRBD1 on 5 matching bases. The CDR3 has 13 amino acids. V was pared by 6 bases and J by 0 bases, with 8 bases between. Germline V CDR1 and CDR2: MNHEY, SVGEGT. In DNA, the CDR3 is TGTGCCAGCAGCGACAGATCTAACTATGGCTACACCTTC. It codes for CASSDRSNYGYTF.

This clonotype was observed many times. This chain's CDR3 is CASSPGGFPYEQYF. DNA for the CDR3: TGCGCCAGCAGCCCAGGGGGTTTCCCCTACGAGCAGTACTTC. The V and J genes are TRBV5-1 and TRBJ2-7, with 7 bases identical to TRBD1. V shed 4 bases, J shed 2 bases, and the junction held 6 bases outside the gene matches. The CDR3 is 14 residues long. From germline, CDR1 is SGHRS and CDR2 YFSETQ. Full variable domain (rest looked up from reference TRBV5-1 and TRBJ2-7): KAGVTQTPRYLIKTRGQQVTLSCSPISGHRSVSWYQQTPGQGLQFLFEYFSETQRNKGNFPGRFSGRQFSNSRSEMNVSTLELGDSALYLCASSPGGFPYEQYFGPGTRLTVT.

The DNA for the CDR3 is TGTGCCAGCAGCTCCGCTAGATTTACACCTTCGAACACCGGGGAGCTGTTTTTT. Translated: CASSSARFTPSNTGELFF. The chain is built from TRBV7-8 and TRBJ2-2; D remains unclear. Germline assignment: CDR1 SGHVS and CDR2 FQNEAQ. V was cut by 4 bases and J by 0 bases, with 18 bases left in between. The CDR3 sequence is 18 residues long. Supplemented by reference TRBV7-8 and TRBJ2-2, the full variable domain reads GAGVSQSPRYKVAKRGQDVALRCDPISGHVSLFWYQQALGQGPEFLTYFQNEAQLDKSGLPSDRFFAERPEGSVSTLKIQRTQQEDSAVYLCASSSARFTPSNTGELFFGEGSRLTVL.